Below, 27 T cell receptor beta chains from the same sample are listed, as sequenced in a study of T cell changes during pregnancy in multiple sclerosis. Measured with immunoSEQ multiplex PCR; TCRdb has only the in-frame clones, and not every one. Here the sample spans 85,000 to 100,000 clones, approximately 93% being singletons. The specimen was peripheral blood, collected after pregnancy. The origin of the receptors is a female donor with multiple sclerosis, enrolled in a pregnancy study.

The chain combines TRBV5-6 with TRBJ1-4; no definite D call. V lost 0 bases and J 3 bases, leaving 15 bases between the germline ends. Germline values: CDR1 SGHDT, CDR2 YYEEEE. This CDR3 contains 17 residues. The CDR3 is CASSLGPPVRANEKLFF. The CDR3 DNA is TGTGCCAGCAGCTTGGGCCCCCCGGTGAGAGCTAATGAAAAACTGTTTTTT.

CDR3 in amino acids: CASRQGALNEKLFF. The CDR3, as DNA: TGTGCCAGCAGGCAGGGGGCTTTGAATGAAAAACTGTTTTTT. The chain couples TRBV6-1 to TRBJ1-4; the match to TRBD1 covers 8 bases. Trimming removed 6 bases from V and 5 bases from J; junction bases left unmatched: 5. CDR1 is MNHNS, CDR2 SASEGT, per germline. This CDR3 spans 14 amino acids.

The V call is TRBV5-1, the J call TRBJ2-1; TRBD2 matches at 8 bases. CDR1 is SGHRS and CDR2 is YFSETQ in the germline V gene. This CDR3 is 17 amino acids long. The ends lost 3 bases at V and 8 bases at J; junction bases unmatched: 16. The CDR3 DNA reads TGCGCCAGCAGCTCGGGATTTTCGAGCGGGAGAGGACATGAGCAGTTCTTC. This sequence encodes CASSSGFSSGRGHEQFF.

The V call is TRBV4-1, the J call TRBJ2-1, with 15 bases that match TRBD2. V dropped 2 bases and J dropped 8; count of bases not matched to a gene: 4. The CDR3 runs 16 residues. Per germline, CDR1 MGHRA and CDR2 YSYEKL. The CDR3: CASSQPGTSGRYEQFF. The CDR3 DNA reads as TGCGCCAGCAGCCAACCCGGGACTAGCGGGAGGTATGAGCAGTTCTTC.

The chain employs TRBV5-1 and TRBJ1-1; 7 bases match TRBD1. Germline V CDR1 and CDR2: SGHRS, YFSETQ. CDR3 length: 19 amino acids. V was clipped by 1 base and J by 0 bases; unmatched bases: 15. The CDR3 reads CASSLLGTDIYGMNTEAFF. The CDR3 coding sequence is TGCGCCAGCAGCTTGTTAGGGACAGACATTTATGGAATGAACACTGAAGCTTTCTTT.

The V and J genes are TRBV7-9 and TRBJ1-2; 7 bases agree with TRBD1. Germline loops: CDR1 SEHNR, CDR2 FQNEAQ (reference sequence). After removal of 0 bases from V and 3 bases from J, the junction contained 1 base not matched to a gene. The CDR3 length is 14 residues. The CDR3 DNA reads TGTGCCAGCAGCTTAGCGGGACAGTACTATGGCTACACCTTC. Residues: CASSLAGQYYGYTF. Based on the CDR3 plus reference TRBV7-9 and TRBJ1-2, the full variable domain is DTGVSQNPRHKITKRGQNVTFRCDPISEHNRLYWYRQTLGQGPEFLTYFQNEAQLEKSRLLSDRFSAERPKGSFSTLEIQRTEQGDSAMYLCASSLAGQYYGYTFGSGTRLTVV.

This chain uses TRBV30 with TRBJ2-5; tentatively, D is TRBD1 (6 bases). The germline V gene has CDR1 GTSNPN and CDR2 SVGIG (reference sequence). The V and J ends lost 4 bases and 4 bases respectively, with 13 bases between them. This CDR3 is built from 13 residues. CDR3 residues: CAWTWGRRETQYF. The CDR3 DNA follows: TGTGCCTGGACTTGGGGGCGCAGAGAGACCCAGTACTTC. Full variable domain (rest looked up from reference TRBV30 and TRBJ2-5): SQTIHQWPATLVQPVGSPLSLECTVEGTSNPNLYWYRQAAGRGLQLLFYSVGIGQISSEVPQNLSASRPQDRQFILSSKKLLLSDSGFYLCAWTWGRRETQYFGPGTRLLVL.

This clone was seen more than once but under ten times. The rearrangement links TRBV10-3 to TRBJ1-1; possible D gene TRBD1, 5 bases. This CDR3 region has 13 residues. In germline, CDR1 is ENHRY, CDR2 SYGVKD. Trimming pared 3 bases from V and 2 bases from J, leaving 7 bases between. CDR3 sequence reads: CAISDRDNTEAFF. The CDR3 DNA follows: TGTGCCATCAGTGACAGGGATAACACTGAAGCTTTCTTT.

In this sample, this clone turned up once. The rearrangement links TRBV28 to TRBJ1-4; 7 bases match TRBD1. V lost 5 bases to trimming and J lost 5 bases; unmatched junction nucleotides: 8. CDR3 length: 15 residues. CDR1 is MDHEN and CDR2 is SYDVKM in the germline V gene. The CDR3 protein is CASSVSGTANEKLFF. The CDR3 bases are TGTGCCAGCAGTGTGTCCGGGACAGCAAATGAAAAACTGTTTTTT. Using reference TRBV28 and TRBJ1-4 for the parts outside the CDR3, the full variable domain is DVKVTQSSRYLVKRTGEKVFLECVQDMDHENMFWYRQDPGLGLRLIYFSYDVKMKEKGDIPEGYSVSREKKERFSLILESASTNQTSMYLCASSVSGTANEKLFFGSGTQLSVL.

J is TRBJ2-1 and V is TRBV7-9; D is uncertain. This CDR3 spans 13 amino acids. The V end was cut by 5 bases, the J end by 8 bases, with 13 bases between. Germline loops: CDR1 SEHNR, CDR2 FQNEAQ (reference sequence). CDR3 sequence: CASSPDFVHEQFF. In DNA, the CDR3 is TGTGCCAGCAGCCCCGACTTCGTCCATGAGCAGTTCTTC. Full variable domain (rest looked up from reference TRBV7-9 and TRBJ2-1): DTGVSQNPRHKITKRGQNVTFRCDPISEHNRLYWYRQTLGQGPEFLTYFQNEAQLEKSRLLSDRFSAERPKGSFSTLEIQRTEQGDSAMYLCASSPDFVHEQFFGPGTRLTVL.

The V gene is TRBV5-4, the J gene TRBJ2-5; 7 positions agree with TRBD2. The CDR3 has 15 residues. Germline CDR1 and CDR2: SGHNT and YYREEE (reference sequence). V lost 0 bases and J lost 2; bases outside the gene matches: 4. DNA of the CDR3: TGTGCCAGCAGCTTGGTGGCGGGAGTTCAAGAGACCCAGTACTTC. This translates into CASSLVAGVQETQYF.

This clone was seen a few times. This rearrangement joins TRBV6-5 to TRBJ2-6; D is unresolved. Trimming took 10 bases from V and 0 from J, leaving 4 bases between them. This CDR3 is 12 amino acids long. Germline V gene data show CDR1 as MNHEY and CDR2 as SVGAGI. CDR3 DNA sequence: TGTGCCACCCGCTCTGGGGCCAACGTCCTGACTTTC. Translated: CATRSGANVLTF.

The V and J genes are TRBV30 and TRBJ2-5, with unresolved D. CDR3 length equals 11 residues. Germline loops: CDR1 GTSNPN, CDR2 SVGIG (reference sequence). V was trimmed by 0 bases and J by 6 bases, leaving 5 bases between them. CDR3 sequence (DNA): TGTGCCTGGAGTGTACAGAAGACCCAGTACTTC. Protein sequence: CAWSVQKTQYF. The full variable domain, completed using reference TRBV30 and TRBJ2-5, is SQTIHQWPATLVQPVGSPLSLECTVEGTSNPNLYWYRQAAGRGLQLLFYSVGIGQISSEVPQNLSASRPQDRQFILSSKKLLLSDSGFYLCAWSVQKTQYFGPGTRLLVL.

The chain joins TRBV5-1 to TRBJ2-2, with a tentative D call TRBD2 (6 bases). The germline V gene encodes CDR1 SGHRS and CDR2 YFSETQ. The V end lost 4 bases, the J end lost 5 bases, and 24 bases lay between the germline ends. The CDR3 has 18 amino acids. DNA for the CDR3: TGCGCCAGCAGCGCGGCAGGGTGGGGTAGCGGCGCAACCGGGGAGCTGTTTTTT. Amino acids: CASSAAGWGSGATGELFF. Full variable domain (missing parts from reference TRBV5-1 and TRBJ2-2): KAGVTQTPRYLIKTRGQQVTLSCSPISGHRSVSWYQQTPGQGLQFLFEYFSETQRNKGNFPGRFSGRQFSNSRSEMNVSTLELGDSALYLCASSAAGWGSGATGELFFGEGSRLTVL.

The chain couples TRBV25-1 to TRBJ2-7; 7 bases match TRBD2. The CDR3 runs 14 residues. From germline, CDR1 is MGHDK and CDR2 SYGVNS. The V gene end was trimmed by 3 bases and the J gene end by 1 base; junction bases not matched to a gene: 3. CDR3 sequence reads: CASSEGEGSYEQYF. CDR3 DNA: TGTGCCAGCAGTGAGGGGGAGGGGTCCTACGAGCAGTACTTC.

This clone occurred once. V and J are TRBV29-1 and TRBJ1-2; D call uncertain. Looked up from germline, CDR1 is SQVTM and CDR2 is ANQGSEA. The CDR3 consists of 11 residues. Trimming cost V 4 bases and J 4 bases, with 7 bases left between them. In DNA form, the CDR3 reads TGCAGCGTTGTTTTCGGCTATGGCTACACCTTC. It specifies CSVVFGYGYTF.

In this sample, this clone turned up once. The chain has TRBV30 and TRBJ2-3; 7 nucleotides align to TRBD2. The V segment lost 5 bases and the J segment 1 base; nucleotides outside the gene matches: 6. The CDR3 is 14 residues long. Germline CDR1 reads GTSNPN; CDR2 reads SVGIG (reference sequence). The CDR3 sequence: CAWGGTSGTDTQYF. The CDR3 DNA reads TGTGCCTGGGGGGGAACTAGCGGCACAGATACGCAGTATTTT.

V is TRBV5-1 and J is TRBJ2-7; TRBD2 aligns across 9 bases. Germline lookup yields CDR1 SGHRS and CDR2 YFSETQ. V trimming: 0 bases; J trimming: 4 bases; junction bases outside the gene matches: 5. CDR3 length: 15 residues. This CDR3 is CASSLEAGGRYEQYF. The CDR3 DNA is TGCGCCAGCAGCTTGGAGGCGGGAGGGCGGTACGAGCAGTACTTC. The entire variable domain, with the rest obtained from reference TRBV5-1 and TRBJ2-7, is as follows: KAGVTQTPRYLIKTRGQQVTLSCSPISGHRSVSWYQQTPGQGLQFLFEYFSETQRNKGNFPGRFSGRQFSNSRSEMNVSTLELGDSALYLCASSLEAGGRYEQYFGPGTRLTVT.

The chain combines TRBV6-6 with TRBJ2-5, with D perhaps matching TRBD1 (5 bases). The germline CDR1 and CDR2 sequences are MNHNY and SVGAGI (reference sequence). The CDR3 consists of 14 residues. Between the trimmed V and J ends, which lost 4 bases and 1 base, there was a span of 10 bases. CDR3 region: CASSSHQGQETQYF. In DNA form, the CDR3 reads TGTGCCAGCAGTTCCCATCAGGGCCAAGAGACCCAGTACTTC.

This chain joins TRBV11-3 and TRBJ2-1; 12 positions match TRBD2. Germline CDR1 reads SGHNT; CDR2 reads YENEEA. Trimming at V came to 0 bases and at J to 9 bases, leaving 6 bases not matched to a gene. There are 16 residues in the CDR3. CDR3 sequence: CASSLDGTSGRSEQFF. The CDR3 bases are TGTGCCAGCAGCTTAGATGGGACTAGCGGGCGGTCTGAGCAGTTCTTC.

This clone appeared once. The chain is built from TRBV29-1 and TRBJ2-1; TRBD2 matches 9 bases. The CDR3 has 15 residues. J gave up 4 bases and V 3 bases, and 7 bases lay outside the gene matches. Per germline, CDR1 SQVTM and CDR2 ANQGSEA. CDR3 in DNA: TGCAGCGTTGAGGGTCTAGCGGGAAAGTACAATGAGCAGTTCTTC. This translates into CSVEGLAGKYNEQFF.

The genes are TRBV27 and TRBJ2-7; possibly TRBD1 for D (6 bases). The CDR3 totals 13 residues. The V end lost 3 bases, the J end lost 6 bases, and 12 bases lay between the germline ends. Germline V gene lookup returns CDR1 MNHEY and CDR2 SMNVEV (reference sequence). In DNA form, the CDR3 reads TGTGCCAGCAGTTTTAACAGGGTGAGCGAGCAGTACTTC. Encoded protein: CASSFNRVSEQYF.

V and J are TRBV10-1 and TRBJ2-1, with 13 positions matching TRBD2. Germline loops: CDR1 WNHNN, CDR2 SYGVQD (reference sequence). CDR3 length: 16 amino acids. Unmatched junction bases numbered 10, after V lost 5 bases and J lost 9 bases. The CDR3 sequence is CASSTRLAGGASEQFF. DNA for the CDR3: TGCGCCAGCAGTACCCGACTAGCGGGAGGTGCTAGTGAGCAGTTCTTC.

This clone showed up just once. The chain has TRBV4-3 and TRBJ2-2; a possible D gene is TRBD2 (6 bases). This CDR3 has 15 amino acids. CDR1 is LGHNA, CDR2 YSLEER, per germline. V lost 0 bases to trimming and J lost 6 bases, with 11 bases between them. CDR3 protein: CASSQDRGTPGELFF. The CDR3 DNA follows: TGCGCCAGCAGCCAAGATCGGGGGACGCCCGGGGAGCTGTTTTTT.

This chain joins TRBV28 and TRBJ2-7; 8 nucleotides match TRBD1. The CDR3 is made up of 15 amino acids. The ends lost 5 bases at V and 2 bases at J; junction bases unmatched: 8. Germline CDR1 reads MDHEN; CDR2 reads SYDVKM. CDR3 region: CASSQIRDRTYEQYF. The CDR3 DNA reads TGTGCCAGCAGTCAAATCAGGGACAGGACCTACGAGCAGTACTTC. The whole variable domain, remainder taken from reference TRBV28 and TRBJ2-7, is DVKVTQSSRYLVKRTGEKVFLECVQDMDHENMFWYRQDPGLGLRLIYFSYDVKMKEKGDIPEGYSVSREKKERFSLILESASTNQTSMYLCASSQIRDRTYEQYFGPGTRLTVT.

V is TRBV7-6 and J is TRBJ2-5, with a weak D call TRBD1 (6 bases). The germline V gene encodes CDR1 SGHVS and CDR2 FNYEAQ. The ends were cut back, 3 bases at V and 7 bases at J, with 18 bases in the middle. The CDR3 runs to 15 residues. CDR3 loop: CASSFVSSPRGTQYF. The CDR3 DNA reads TGTGCCAGCAGCTTTGTGTCCAGCCCCAGGGGGACCCAGTACTTC.

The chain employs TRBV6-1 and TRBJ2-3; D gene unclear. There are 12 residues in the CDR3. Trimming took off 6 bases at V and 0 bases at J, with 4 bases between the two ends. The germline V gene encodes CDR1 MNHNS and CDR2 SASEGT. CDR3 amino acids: CASRTSTDTQYF. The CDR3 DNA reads TGTGCCAGCAGGACTAGCACAGATACGCAGTATTTT.